Shown below are 16 T cell receptor beta chains from a single sample sequenced in a study of T cells in Graves' hyperthyroidism and ophthalmopathy (dated by TCRdb to the late 2010s). The receptor library was made with multiplex PCR. Sequencing relied on an Illumina HiSeq 2000. TCR beta CDR3 regions were amplified from RNA transcripts. A first-round RT-PCR of the TCR CDR3 used the HTBI primer set with the Qiagen OneStep RT-PCR kit. The public reads were reanalyzed by TCRdb: fastp trimming at Q25, MiXCR alignment, in-frame beta chains only. Rows are combined by CDR3 protein, so each entry shows the most common genes and DNA. The sample table holds roughly 570,000 distinct CDR3 sequences, of which more than 45% were seen once. The top ten clonotypes cover around a fifth of the sample. Sequenced: peripheral blood or thyroid tissue (not recorded which). The source of these receptors is an adult woman with Graves' disease, either hyperthyroidism or ophthalmopathy (not recorded which).

This clonotype was observed once. The V gene is TRBV24-1, the J gene TRBJ2-2; D is unclear. From germline, CDR1 is KGHDR and CDR2 SFDVKD. Trimming stripped 4 bases from V and 1 base from J, with 9 bases between. The length of the CDR3 is 15 residues. CDR3 region: CATSDPLKNTGELFF. The CDR3 region has the DNA TGTGCCACCAGTGACCCCCTCAAGAACACCGGGGAGCTGTTTTTT.

There are many counts of this clonotype. The chain has TRBV5-1 and TRBJ1-4; tentatively, D is TRBD1 (5 bases). Per the germline V gene, CDR1 is SGHRS and CDR2 is YFSETQ. V was clipped by 4 bases and J by 8 bases, with 15 bases between them. This CDR3 is 14 amino acids long. The CDR3 sequence is CASSRTAKGEKLFF. The CDR3 DNA sequence: TGCGCCAGCAGCAGGACTGCTAAGGGGGAAAAACTGTTTTTT.

This sequence joins TRBV20-1 and TRBJ2-6, with D unclear. CDR3 size: 14 residues. V shed 0 bases and J shed 4 bases, with 7 bases lying between them. The germline gives CDR1 DFQATT, CDR2 SNEGSKA (reference sequence). DNA for the CDR3: TGCAGTGCTAGAGATCAGGCGGGGGCCAACGTCCTGACTTTC. Its translation is CSARDQAGANVLTF.

The table lists this clonotype with many counts. V is TRBV13 and J is TRBJ2-5; no definite D call. The CDR3 is 16 residues long. Germline CDR1 is PRHDT and CDR2 is FYEKMQ (reference sequence). Deletions cut 1 base from V and 0 bases from J, with 12 bases between. CDR3 sequence (DNA): TGTGCCAGCAGCTTAGCTGACGACGGAAACCAAGAGACCCAGTACTTC. It codes for CASSLADDGNQETQYF. Variable domain in full (rest from reference TRBV13 and TRBJ2-5): AAGVIQSPRHLIKEKRETATLKCYPIPRHDTVYWYQQGPGQDPQFLISFYEKMQSDKGSIPDRFSAQQFSDYHSELNMSSLELGDSALYFCASSLADDGNQETQYFGPGTRLLVL.

This rearrangement joins TRBV11-2 to TRBJ2-3; TRBD1 matches at 9 bases. Germline V gene sequence: CDR1 SGHAT, CDR2 FQNNGV. With 5 bases clipped from V and 4 bases from J, the junction kept 7 bases outside the gene matches. This CDR3 contains 15 residues. The CDR3 loop reads CASSHRGQRADTQYF. CDR3 in DNA: TGTGCCAGCAGCCACAGGGGGCAACGCGCAGATACGCAGTATTTT.

The chain uses TRBV4-1 and TRBJ2-3; 14 bases line up with TRBD2. Trimming cost V 4 bases and J 3 bases; bases outside gene matches: 6. CDR1 MGHRA and CDR2 YSYEKL come from the germline V gene. The CDR3 loop spans 17 amino acids. The CDR3 region is CASSRTGTSGSTDTQYF. CDR3 sequence (DNA): TGCGCCAGCAGCCGAACCGGGACTAGCGGGAGTACAGATACGCAGTATTTT.

This clonotype showed up just a few times. CDR3 nucleotides: TGTGCCAGCAGGGGGCTGGGCAATCAGCCCCAGCATTTT. Its protein is CASRGLGNQPQHF. The chain couples TRBV2 to TRBJ1-5, with D perhaps matching TRBD1 (5 bases). Germline values: CDR1 SNHLY, CDR2 FYNNEI. With 6 bases removed from V and 2 bases from J, the gap between germline ends came to 8 bases. This CDR3 is 13 amino acids long.

As regards this clonotype: This CDR3 fails to terminate in the conserved phenylalanine or tryptophan, so it likely reflects a read error. The limits of the CDR3 on the DNA are not certain, so only TCRdb's listed CDR3 is given. The gene calls are TRBV11-2 and TRBJ2-6. With termini counted, the CDR3 has 8 amino acids. Germline V gene data show CDR1 as SGHAT and CDR2 as FQNNGV. CDR3 sequence: CASSLGSL.

This clonotype has a count of ten or more. The gene calls are TRBV20-1 and TRBJ1-2; D gene uncertain. Trimming cost V 5 bases and J 4 bases, with 17 bases left between them. The CDR3 is 14 residues long. From germline, CDR1 is DFQATT and CDR2 SNEGSKA (reference sequence). The chain's CDR3 is CSASVERRFYGYTF. Written as DNA, the CDR3 is TGCAGTGCTTCGGTGGAACGGAGGTTCTATGGCTACACCTTC.

This clonotype appeared many times. This chain links TRBV5-4 with TRBJ1-1; no clear D. This CDR3 comprises 11 residues. The V gene's germline CDR1 is SGHNT and CDR2 YYREEE (reference sequence). V gave up 3 bases and J gave up 8 bases, with 8 bases separating them. The DNA of the CDR3 is TGTGCCAGCAGCTCCGGGTTAGAAGCTTTCTTT. Residues: CASSSGLEAFF.

This clonotype showed up just a few times. This chain joins TRBV27 and TRBJ2-7; TRBD1 might be the D (6 bases). The CDR3 runs 12 residues. V dropped 9 bases and J dropped 5 bases, with 14 bases sitting between them. Looked up from germline, CDR1 is MNHEY and CDR2 is SMNVEV (reference sequence). This CDR3 reads CASTIGGNEQYF. The CDR3 coding sequence is TGTGCCAGTACAATTGGGGGCAACGAGCAGTACTTC.

The chain is built from TRBV9 and TRBJ2-7; 9 nucleotides align to TRBD1. Germline assignment: CDR1 SGDLS and CDR2 YYNGEE. Losses at the gene ends were 10 bases for V and 5 bases for J; bases not matched to a gene: 10. The CDR3 length is 13 residues. CDR3: CAAPGQGFHEQYF. The CDR3 DNA is TGTGCCGCGCCGGGACAGGGCTTCCACGAGCAGTACTTC.

This clonotype occurred many times. The V gene is TRBV2, the J gene TRBJ2-7, with D perhaps TRBD2 (6 bases). V lost 4 bases, J lost 6 bases, and 22 bases lay in between. The germline V gene has CDR1 SNHLY and CDR2 FYNNEI. This CDR3 region has 16 residues. The CDR3 DNA follows: TGTGCCAGCAGTGTCCATTCGGGACTCAGAAGGAGCGAGCAGTACTTC. Protein product: CASSVHSGLRRSEQYF.

This chain joins TRBV7-2 and TRBJ2-6, with TRBD2 as a possible D gene (5 bases). V was cut by 4 bases and J by 4 bases, with 11 bases left in between. Germline lookup yields CDR1 SGHTA and CDR2 FQGNSA. CDR3 length: 15 residues. CDR3 protein: CASSSGILGANVLTF. In DNA form, the CDR3 reads TGTGCCAGCAGCTCCGGGATCTTAGGGGCCAACGTCCTGACTTTC.

This clonotype has a count of ten or more. The chain recombines TRBV20-1 with TRBJ2-5; D remains unclear. CDR1 is DFQATT and CDR2 is SNEGSKA in the germline V gene (reference sequence). Trimming cost V 6 bases and J 4 bases, with 6 bases left between them. This CDR3 is built from 10 residues. CDR3 nucleotides: TGCAGTGCACGCTCAGAGACCCAGTACTTC. Its translation: CSARSETQYF.

This CDR3 is CASSLVLGATEAFF. The CDR3 coding sequence is TGTGCCAGCAGCTTAGTCCTTGGGGCCACTGAAGCTTTCTTT. The V gene is TRBV7-2, the J gene TRBJ1-1; D is possibly TRBD1 (5 bases). This CDR3 is built from 14 residues. Germline CDR1 SGHTA, CDR2 FQGNSA. Trimming pared 1 base from V and 4 bases from J, leaving 10 bases between.